These T cell receptor beta chains were read from a single sample in a study of T cell responses to AZD1222 COVID-19 vaccine. Repertoires were generated with immunoSEQ multiplex PCR, while TCRdb's copy carries only in-frame clones and drops some. The sample lists about 120,000 clones, 81% seen once, with around 4.6% in the top ten. The sequenced sample was peripheral blood, obtained on day 0 of AZD1222 vaccination. Receptors originate from an adult in good health. Each CDR3 is given with its conserved first and last residue. A D gene is named only where the DNA matches it firmly. Rows give clone size only sometimes, using once, few, many, or a class for an expanded clone.

clone size	V gene	D gene	J gene	CDR3 DNA	CDR3 protein
NA	TRBV29-1	NA	TRBJ2-6	TGCAGCGTTGTGATACTGTACTCTGGGGCCAACGTCCTGACTTTC	CSVVILYSGANVLTF
NA	TRBV5-5	NA	TRBJ1-5	TGTGCCAGCAGCTTGGGGTTGATGGGGGGTCAGCCCCAGCATTTT	CASSLGLMGGQPQHF
NA	TRBV7-9	NA	TRBJ2-1	TGTGCCAGCAGCTCTGCCCCGGCAGCCTACAATGAGCAGTTCTTC	CASSSAPAAYNEQFF
NA	TRBV27	TRBD1	TRBJ2-5	TGTGCCCGCAGTCCACGACAGGGGGCAACGCAAGAGACCCAGTACTTC	CARSPRQGATQETQYF
NA	TRBV7-2	NA	TRBJ1-2	TGTGCCAGCAGCCCCCGGGGCGCAGCTAACTATGGCTACACCTTC	CASSPRGAANYGYTF
once	TRBV2	NA	TRBJ2-2	TGTGCCAGCACTCCGCGGGTGGACACCGGGGAGCTGTTTTTT	CASTPRVDTGELFF
NA	TRBV2	NA	TRBJ1-4	TGTGCCAGCCTAGGAGACAATGAAAAACTGTTTTTT	CASLGDNEKLFF
once	TRBV2	NA	TRBJ2-7	TGTGCCAGCAGCCTACTGACAGGAGCCGGCGAGCAGTACTTC	CASSLLTGAGEQYF
few	TRBV18	NA	TRBJ1-1	TGTGCCAGCTCACCCCGCGGGACCCAGAACACTGAAGCTTTCTTT	CASSPRGTQNTEAFF
NA	TRBV28	NA	TRBJ1-5	TGTGCCAGCAGTTTAAATCAGCCCCAGCATTTT	CASSLNQPQHF
NA	TRBV10-3	TRBD2	TRBJ2-1	TGTGCCATCAGTGAGTCGCGGACTAGCGGGACTTCCTACAATGAGCAGTTCTTC	CAISESRTSGTSYNEQFF
NA	TRBV4-1	NA	TRBJ2-3	TGCGCCAGCAGCCAAGAAGGCTCGGGGGGCCCCCCAGATACGCAGTATTTT	CASSQEGSGGPPDTQYF
NA	TRBV29-1	NA	TRBJ2-4	TGCAGCGTTGTCCGTGAAGCGCTAGCCAAAAACATTCAGTACTTC	CSVVREALAKNIQYF
NA	TRBV6-2/TRBV6-3	TRBD2	TRBJ2-7	TGTGCCAGCAGTCAGGTCGGAAAGGTCGCTAGCGGGTACGAGCAGTACTTC	CASSQVGKVASGYEQYF
once	TRBV11-2	TRBD1	TRBJ2-7	TGTGCCAGCAGTCCCGGCGGGACAGGGTGGAACGAGCAGTACTTC	CASSPGGTGWNEQYF
once	TRBV18	NA	TRBJ2-2	TGTGCCATCCCTTCGACGCCCACGCGGACCGGGGAGCTGTTTTTT	CAIPSTPTRTGELFF
NA	TRBV11-1	TRBD1	TRBJ2-3	TGTGCCAGCAGCTCGACAGGGGCAGATACGCAGTATTTT	CASSSTGADTQYF
NA	TRBV5-4	NA	TRBJ1-3	TGTGCCAGCAGCTCGGGCGGGAACTCCCCCTCTGGAAACACCATATATTTT	CASSSGGNSPSGNTIYF
few	TRBV5-1	NA	TRBJ1-5	TGCGCCAGCAGCTTGGGCGAGGGGAAGCCCCAGCATTTT	CASSLGEGKPQHF
NA	TRBV18	TRBD1	TRBJ2-5	TGTGCCAGCTCAACGACAGGGTATGAGACCCAGTACTTC	CASSTTGYETQYF
NA	TRBV30	TRBD1	TRBJ2-7	TGTGCCTGGACCAGTGGACAGGGAAGTTACGAGCAGTACTTC	CAWTSGQGSYEQYF
NA	TRBV5-8	NA	TRBJ1-5	TGTGCCAGCAGCTTGGAGGGCTGGCAGGGGAATCAGCCCCAGCATTTT	CASSLEGWQGNQPQHF
few	TRBV11-2	NA	TRBJ1-1	TGTGCCAGCATCAGGCGGGGGGACTCGAAGGCTTTCTTT	CASIRRGDSKAFF
NA	TRBV19	TRBD1	TRBJ2-5	TGTGCCAGTAGTAAGGACAGGGATTGGGAGACCCAGTACTTC	CASSKDRDWETQYF
NA	TRBV4-1	NA	TRBJ1-1	TGCGCCAGCAGCCAAGTCGTGACCCCTGAAGCTTTCTTT	CASSQVVTPEAFF
NA	TRBV19	NA	TRBJ1-5	TGTGCCAGTAGTGTAACAGGGCCCAGCAATCAGCCCCAGCATTTT	CASSVTGPSNQPQHF
NA	TRBV5-5	TRBD1	TRBJ1-1	TGTGCCAGCAGCTTGACAGCCAGGGGGCGCCCCACTGAAGCTTTCTTT	CASSLTARGRPTEAFF
NA	TRBV25-1	NA	TRBJ1-2	TGTGCCAGCAGTGAGGCAACCAGCGGGACCTCGGGTTTTGATGGCTACACCTTC	CASSEATSGTSGFDGYTF
NA	TRBV18	NA	TRBJ1-2	TGTGCCAGCTCACCATCCAACAGGGTATCTACAGTAGGCTACACCTTC	CASSPSNRVSTVGYTF
NA	TRBV30	NA	TRBJ1-2	TGTGCCTGGAGTGTACATCGGGGCGGTGGCTACACCTTC	CAWSVHRGGGYTF
NA	TRBV7-2	NA	TRBJ1-2	TGTGCCACCTCCTCCCCGGGCATCGGATTAAACTATGGCTACACCTTC	CATSSPGIGLNYGYTF
NA	TRBV9	TRBD1	TRBJ1-2	TGTGCCAGCAGCCCTCGACAGGGGGCGTATGGCTACACCTTC	CASSPRQGAYGYTF
NA	TRBV4-3	NA	TRBJ2-2	TGCGCCAGCAGCCAGGTGAAGGGGACCGGGGAGCTGTTTTTT	CASSQVKGTGELFF
NA	TRBV29-1	NA	TRBJ2-7	TGCAGCGTTTCCGTCTCCTACGAGCAGTACTTC	CSVSVSYEQYF
NA	TRBV3-1/TRBV3-2	NA	TRBJ1-4	TGTGCCAGCAGCCAGGGGGCATTTGAAAAACTGTTTTTT	CASSQGAFEKLFF
NA	TRBV13	TRBD2	TRBJ2-2	TGTGCCAGCAGCCTAGGTGGGACTAGCGGGGGTGCCGGGGAGCTGTTTTTT	CASSLGGTSGGAGELFF